This T cell receptor (beta chain) was recovered during a study of siplizumab effects on memory and regulatory T cells. Study observations and caveats: With siplizumab, mappable alloreactive CD4+ clones averaged 68.8% Treg-derived, versus around 27% in controls. Proliferating siplizumab-culture Treg suppressive function went unconfirmed. In unstimulated cells, naive T cells appeared more diverse than memory T cells and seemed major alloresponse contributors.

Regarding this clone: No antigen is known for it.

The V end lost 3 bases, the J end lost 1 base, and 9 bases lay between the germline ends. Germline V gene sequence: CDR1 SQVTM, CDR2 ANQGSEA. The CDR3 runs 13 residues. Per sample, the assay covered around 10^5 TCR templates. Profiling relied on immunoSEQ multiplex PCR, and the TCRdb table lists in-frame clones only, not all of them. Of more than 85,000 clones listed, about nine tenths are singletons. The sample was CD4+ T cells sorted from blood. V usage is TRBV29-1 and J usage is TRBJ1-1, with D tentatively TRBD1 (6 bases). The receptor was derived from a human donor in good health. DNA for the CDR3: TGCAGCGTTGAGGGACAAGAGAACACTGAAGCTTTCTTT. Translating it yields CSVEGQENTEAFF.